The 9 T cell receptor beta chains listed next were all sequenced from one sample in a study of HIV-infected patients and healthy controls. TCRdb ran MiXCR on the 5' RACE reads and lists one entry per CDR3 protein. This table holds 55,000 to 70,000 distinct CDR3 sequences, over 15% found once. Sequencing input: CD4+ T cells from blood. These receptors all stem from a human donor in good health.

There are many counts of this clonotype. The V gene is TRBV4-1, the J gene TRBJ2-1; 7 bases are a match to TRBD2. CDR1 and CDR2 (germline): MGHRA, YSYEKL. V lost 4 bases and J lost 2; bases outside the gene matches: 5. The CDR3 is 15 residues long. The CDR3 spells CASSRQAGPYNEQFF. The CDR3 region has the DNA TGCGCCAGCAGCCGACAAGCGGGACCCTACAATGAGCAGTTCTTC.

The table lists this clonotype with a few counts. This rearrangement joins TRBV20-1 to TRBJ1-6; D is unresolved. Per the germline V gene, CDR1 is DFQATT and CDR2 is SNEGSKA (reference sequence). V lost 6 bases and J 0 bases, leaving 15 bases between the germline ends. The CDR3 contains 16 residues. The CDR3 DNA sequence: TGCAGTGCCCCGAACCAAGGCAACTCCTATAATTCACCCCTCCACTTT. Residues: CSAPNQGNSYNSPLHF.

This clonotype has a handful of counts. The CDR3: CASRMSGRGTQYF. In nucleotides, the CDR3 is TGTGCCAGCAGAATGAGCGGGCGAGGTACGCAGTATTTT. The rearrangement joins TRBV12-3 or TRBV12-4 to TRBJ2-3; D is perhaps TRBD2 (6 bases). This CDR3 has 13 residues. Deletions cut 6 bases from V and 8 bases from J, with 15 bases between.

This clonotype was detected many times. The chain couples TRBV6-5 to TRBJ1-6; D gene unclear. Trimming pared 4 bases from V and 8 bases from J, leaving 12 bases between. The germline gives CDR1 MNHEY, CDR2 SVGAGI. The CDR3 contains 14 residues. DNA of the CDR3: TGTGCCAGCAGTTTGGTCGGCAAGGATTCACCCCTCCACTTT. As protein: CASSLVGKDSPLHF.

At least ten counts were recorded for this clonotype. This chain uses TRBV29-1 with TRBJ1-4; 7 bases align to TRBD1. The length of the CDR3 is 13 residues. The V gene's germline CDR1 is SQVTM and CDR2 ANQGSEA. Trimming at V came to 7 bases and at J to 0 bases, leaving 2 bases not matched to a gene. CDR3 region: CSAQGATNEKLFF. The CDR3 DNA reads TGCAGCGCTCAGGGGGCAACTAATGAAAAACTGTTTTTT.

This chain joins TRBV28 and TRBJ2-7, with a weak D call TRBD1 (6 bases). V was shortened by 4 bases and J by 3 bases, with 19 bases between the two germline ends. This CDR3 is built from 16 residues. Germline V lookup: CDR1 MDHEN, CDR2 SYDVKM. The CDR3 sequence is CASSSRHGGKIYEQYF. Written as DNA, the CDR3 is TGTGCCAGCAGTTCGAGACATGGGGGCAAAATCTACGAGCAGTACTTC.

This clonotype appeared a few times. CDR3 in DNA: TGTGCCAGCAGCTTCGACAGGGTGTCCGAGCAGTACTTC. Its translation: CASSFDRVSEQYF. The chain has TRBV2 and TRBJ2-7, with 7 bases lining up with TRBD1. The germline V gene has CDR1 SNHLY and CDR2 FYNNEI. Trimming took 6 bases from V and 6 from J; bases not matched to a gene: 8. The CDR3 sequence is 13 residues long.

In this sample, this clonotype turned up a few times. The chain joins TRBV10-2 to TRBJ2-7, with 7 bases identical to TRBD1. Trimming cost V 4 bases and J 0 bases; bases outside gene matches: 9. The CDR3 length is 16 residues. Germline V lookup: CDR1 WSHSY, CDR2 SAAADI. CDR3 nucleotides: TGCGCCAGCAGTGGACAGGGTCTATCCAGCTCCTACGAGCAGTACTTC. It translates to CASSGQGLSSSYEQYF.

In this sample, this clonotype turned up a few times. The chain has TRBV27 and TRBJ1-1; no clear D gene. Between the trimmed V and J ends, which lost 5 bases and 5 bases, there was a span of 21 bases. Germline values: CDR1 MNHEY, CDR2 SMNVEV (reference sequence). The CDR3 is 16 amino acids. CDR3 DNA sequence: TGTGCCAGCAGTACCCCCGACATGCGGTCACTAACTGAAGCTTTCTTT. Its translation: CASSTPDMRSLTEAFF.